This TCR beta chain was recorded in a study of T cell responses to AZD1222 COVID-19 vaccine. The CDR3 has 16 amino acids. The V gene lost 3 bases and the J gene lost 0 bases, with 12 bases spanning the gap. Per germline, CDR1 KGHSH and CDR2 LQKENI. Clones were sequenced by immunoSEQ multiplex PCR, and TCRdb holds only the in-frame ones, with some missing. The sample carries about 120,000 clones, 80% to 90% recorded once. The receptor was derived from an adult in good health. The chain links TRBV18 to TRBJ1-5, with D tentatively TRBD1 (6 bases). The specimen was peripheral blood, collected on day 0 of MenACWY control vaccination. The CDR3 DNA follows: TGTGCCAGCTCACCGGAGACAGGCGATAGCAATCAGCCCCAGCATTTT. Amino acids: CASSPETGDSNQPQHF.